This TCR beta chain emerged from a study of identical twins. Overall study results and limits: The study drew conclusions from cross-sectional statistical analysis, not from following the same donors. Fewer insertions characterized abundant cord blood beta clonotypes, whereas memory repertoires showed none.

TCRdb re-analysed the 5' RACE reads in MiXCR, keeping a single row per CDR3 protein. This sample has 350,000 to 500,000 distinct CDR3 sequences; around a sixth occur once, and the top ten carry 12%. This clonotype was seen ten or more times. Its matching antigen is unknown. Germline V gives CDR1 SQVTM, CDR2 ANQGSEA. The CDR3 covers 12 residues. V lost 4 bases and J lost 4, with 10 bases in between. All donors were healthy, and all were Caucasian. This sequence joins TRBV29-1 and TRBJ2-5, with D maybe TRBD2 (5 bases). The source material was naive T cells sorted from blood. The receptor was derived from a man aged 50 or older in good health. For the CDR3, the DNA is TGCAGCGTTGTAAGGAGCGGAGAGACCCAGTACTTC. It specifies CSVVRSGETQYF.